This TCR beta chain was retrieved from a study of T cells in Graves' hyperthyroidism and ophthalmopathy. RNA transcripts served as the template for amplifying TCR beta CDR3 regions. RT-PCR in the first round (using the HTBI primer set) targeted the TCR CDR3. TCRdb used MiXCR to reprocess the multiplex PCR reads, holding one entry per CDR3 protein. Counted here are nearly 600,000 distinct CDR3 sequences, approximately 14% occurring once; the ten biggest clones make up less than 6%. The ends were cut back, 6 bases at V and 2 bases at J, with 15 bases in the middle. Germline lookup yields CDR1 MNHNS and CDR2 SASEGT. The CDR3 is 15 amino acids. This clonotype was picked up many times.

Input material: blood. V usage is TRBV6-1 and J usage is TRBJ2-3; D remains ambiguous. The clonotype originates from a woman aged 25 to 39 with Graves' hyperthyroidism that later progressed to Graves' ophthalmopathy. The CDR3 coding sequence is TGTGCCAGCAGCCCAAGACTCGGCCCCACAGATACGCAGTATTTT. Its translation is CASSPRLGPTDTQYF.